This is a list of T cell receptor beta chains from one sample in a study of cytomegalovirus exposure and HLA in healthy donors. This table comes from immunoSEQ multiplex PCR, and its TCRdb copy is limited to in-frame clones, with some not included. The data show around 200,000 clones, about four fifths seen once. Sequencing was carried out using PBMCs. All receptors derive from a young woman in good health and CMV-seropositive. The CDR3 runs from the conserved cysteine through the conserved F or W. Fields, in order: CDR3 DNA, CDR3 protein, D gene, J gene, clone size, V gene. A D gene is named only where the DNA matches it firmly. Clone size is shown for a subset of rows, as once, few, many or a class of expanded clone.

cdr3_nt: TGTGCCAGCAGCTCCCAGACCGGGACAGGGGTCGGCGAGCAGTACTTC
cdr3_aa: CASSSQTGTGVGEQYF
d_call: TRBD1
j_call: TRBJ2-7
clone_size: NA
v_call: TRBV7-9

cdr3_nt: TGTGCCAGCAGCCCCAGGGCAGGGGAGAATCAGCCCCAGCATTTT
cdr3_aa: CASSPRAGENQPQHF
d_call: NA
j_call: TRBJ1-5
clone_size: NA
v_call: TRBV7-2

cdr3_nt: TGTGCCATCAGTTCTGACAAGATAAACTCCTACGAGCAGTACTTC
cdr3_aa: CAISSDKINSYEQYF
d_call: NA
j_call: TRBJ2-7
clone_size: NA
v_call: TRBV10-3

cdr3_nt: TGTGCCAGTAGTATAGTTGCGGAGTACAATGAGCAGTTCTTC
cdr3_aa: CASSIVAEYNEQFF
d_call: NA
j_call: TRBJ2-1
clone_size: NA
v_call: TRBV19

cdr3_nt: TGTGCCAGCAGTTCGCCTATACTCCAAGAGACCCAGTACTTC
cdr3_aa: CASSSPILQETQYF
d_call: NA
j_call: TRBJ2-5
clone_size: NA
v_call: TRBV28

cdr3_nt: TGCAGTGCCCGTATGAACACTGAAGCTTTCTTT
cdr3_aa: CSARMNTEAFF
d_call: NA
j_call: TRBJ1-1
clone_size: few
v_call: TRBV20-1

cdr3_nt: TGTGCCAGCACCCGGACAGGGGGGCAATATGAAAAACTGTTTTTT
cdr3_aa: CASTRTGGQYEKLFF
d_call: TRBD1
j_call: TRBJ1-4
clone_size: NA
v_call: TRBV6-5

cdr3_nt: TGTGCCAGCAGCTTTAAAATTGGGACAGTTAACTATGGCTACACCTTC
cdr3_aa: CASSFKIGTVNYGYTF
d_call: TRBD1
j_call: TRBJ1-2
clone_size: NA
v_call: TRBV28

cdr3_nt: TGCGCCAGCAGCTTGGTTAGCGGGGAAACCTACGAGCAGTACTTC
cdr3_aa: CASSLVSGETYEQYF
d_call: TRBD2
j_call: TRBJ2-7
clone_size: NA
v_call: TRBV5-1

cdr3_nt: TGCAGCGCGGGGGACGGAACGAACACCGGGGAGCTGTTTTTT
cdr3_aa: CSAGDGTNTGELFF
d_call: NA
j_call: TRBJ2-2
clone_size: NA
v_call: TRBV29-1

cdr3_nt: TGTGCCAGCAGCGTAGCTGGCGGGTCCGGGGAGCTGTTTTTT
cdr3_aa: CASSVAGGSGELFF
d_call: NA
j_call: TRBJ2-2
clone_size: NA
v_call: TRBV9

cdr3_nt: TGCGCCAGCAGCCAGACCGGACAGGGGTTCTACGAGCAGTACTTC
cdr3_aa: CASSQTGQGFYEQYF
d_call: TRBD1
j_call: TRBJ2-7
clone_size: few
v_call: TRBV5-1

cdr3_nt: TGTGCCACCAGCAGAGTAGGGGGTCAGCCCCAGCATTTT
cdr3_aa: CATSRVGGQPQHF
d_call: NA
j_call: TRBJ1-5
clone_size: few
v_call: TRBV15

cdr3_nt: TGTGCTAGTGGTATGAATGGGCCGGCCAATATTGAAGCTTTCTTT
cdr3_aa: CASGMNGPANIEAFF
d_call: NA
j_call: TRBJ1-1
clone_size: NA
v_call: TRBV12-5

cdr3_nt: TGTGCCAGCAGTTCCCCGGACTCCCTCTATGGCTACACCTTC
cdr3_aa: CASSSPDSLYGYTF
d_call: NA
j_call: TRBJ1-2
clone_size: NA
v_call: TRBV6-5

cdr3_nt: TGTGCCAGCAGTTGGGGTGGGGGGGCCTACGAGCAGTACTTC
cdr3_aa: CASSWGGGAYEQYF
d_call: TRBD2
j_call: TRBJ2-7
clone_size: NA
v_call: TRBV27

cdr3_nt: TGTGCCAGCAGCTCTGACAGGGGGCTTTTCTTACGCTACACCTTC
cdr3_aa: CASSSDRGLFLRYTF
d_call: TRBD1
j_call: TRBJ1-2
clone_size: few
v_call: TRBV7-9

cdr3_nt: TGTGCCACCCGACTGGGGGGGGAAAACATTCAGTACTTC
cdr3_aa: CATRLGGENIQYF
d_call: TRBD2
j_call: TRBJ2-4
clone_size: NA
v_call: TRBV27

cdr3_nt: TGTGCCAGCAGTTCCCCGGGAGTAACCTACGAGCAGTACTTC
cdr3_aa: CASSSPGVTYEQYF
d_call: NA
j_call: TRBJ2-7
clone_size: NA
v_call: TRBV28

cdr3_nt: TGCAGCGTTGTCTTGTGGACAACAACGAACACCGGGGAGCTGTTTTTT
cdr3_aa: CSVVLWTTTNTGELFF
d_call: NA
j_call: TRBJ2-2
clone_size: once
v_call: TRBV29-1

cdr3_nt: TGTGCCAGCAGCTACTCGGGACTAGCGGGGGTGTACAATGAGCAGTTCTTC
cdr3_aa: CASSYSGLAGVYNEQFF
d_call: TRBD2
j_call: TRBJ2-1
clone_size: medium-sized
v_call: TRBV2

cdr3_nt: TGCAGCGTTGTAGCCGGTTCCGGCTACACCTTC
cdr3_aa: CSVVAGSGYTF
d_call: NA
j_call: TRBJ1-2
clone_size: NA
v_call: TRBV29-1

cdr3_nt: TGTGCCAGCAGCGTAGACGGGTACCAAGAGACCCAGTACTTC
cdr3_aa: CASSVDGYQETQYF
d_call: NA
j_call: TRBJ2-5
clone_size: few
v_call: TRBV9

cdr3_nt: TGTGCCAGCAGTTACTCGCAGGGGCTAGAGACCCAGTACTTC
cdr3_aa: CASSYSQGLETQYF
d_call: NA
j_call: TRBJ2-5
clone_size: NA
v_call: TRBV6-6

cdr3_nt: TGTGCCAGCTCGCCGGGACAGGGGAACACCGGGGAGCTGTTTTTT
cdr3_aa: CASSPGQGNTGELFF
d_call: TRBD1
j_call: TRBJ2-2
clone_size: NA
v_call: TRBV18

cdr3_nt: TGTGCCAGCAGCAAAGACAGGGACTACGAGCAGTACTTC
cdr3_aa: CASSKDRDYEQYF
d_call: TRBD1
j_call: TRBJ2-7
clone_size: NA
v_call: TRBV7-8

cdr3_nt: TGTGCCAGCAGCTTGGATCCGGGGAGCTCCTACGAGCAGTACTTC
cdr3_aa: CASSLDPGSSYEQYF
d_call: NA
j_call: TRBJ2-7
clone_size: NA
v_call: TRBV5-6

cdr3_nt: TGCGCCAGCAGCTTGAGCGGGGGGGCCGCAGATACGCAGTATTTT
cdr3_aa: CASSLSGGAADTQYF
d_call: TRBD2
j_call: TRBJ2-3
clone_size: NA
v_call: TRBV5-1

cdr3_nt: TGTGCCAGCAGCAGGGACAGGGATTCACCCCTCCACTTT
cdr3_aa: CASSRDRDSPLHF
d_call: TRBD1
j_call: TRBJ1-6
clone_size: NA
v_call: TRBV7-6

cdr3_nt: TGTGCCAGCAGCGTCCAGGGCTTCTCCTACAATGAGCAGTTCTTC
cdr3_aa: CASSVQGFSYNEQFF
d_call: NA
j_call: TRBJ2-1
clone_size: NA
v_call: TRBV9

cdr3_nt: TGTGCCAGCAGCCCCACTGGACAGTACGAGCAGTACTTC
cdr3_aa: CASSPTGQYEQYF
d_call: NA
j_call: TRBJ2-7
clone_size: few
v_call: TRBV11-2

cdr3_nt: TGTGCCATCAGTCCGTCCGGGGAGGCCGGGGAGCTGTTTTTT
cdr3_aa: CAISPSGEAGELFF
d_call: NA
j_call: TRBJ2-2
clone_size: NA
v_call: TRBV10-3

cdr3_nt: TGCGCCAGCAGCTTGCCCGGAGGCAATGAGCAGTTCTTC
cdr3_aa: CASSLPGGNEQFF
d_call: NA
j_call: TRBJ2-1
clone_size: NA
v_call: TRBV5-1

cdr3_nt: TGTGCCAGCAGTGAAGCCGCCGGGACTAGCGGCTACGAGCAGTACTTC
cdr3_aa: CASSEAAGTSGYEQYF
d_call: TRBD2
j_call: TRBJ2-7
clone_size: NA
v_call: TRBV2

cdr3_nt: TGTGCCAGCAGGGCGACAGGGTACGGTTCACCCCTCCACTTT
cdr3_aa: CASRATGYGSPLHF
d_call: TRBD1
j_call: TRBJ1-6
clone_size: few
v_call: TRBV6-5

cdr3_nt: TGCGCCAGCAGCTATTCAGGGGGCGAGCAGTACTTC
cdr3_aa: CASSYSGGEQYF
d_call: TRBD1
j_call: TRBJ2-7
clone_size: NA
v_call: TRBV5-1

cdr3_nt: TGTGCCAGCAGCCAAGATAGTGCGGGGTCCTCCTACAATGAGCAGTTCTTC
cdr3_aa: CASSQDSAGSSYNEQFF
d_call: NA
j_call: TRBJ2-1
clone_size: once
v_call: TRBV14

cdr3_nt: TGTGCCAGCAGCTTAGACCCCGCCGGGACTGGAAACACCATATATTTT
cdr3_aa: CASSLDPAGTGNTIYF
d_call: NA
j_call: TRBJ1-3
clone_size: NA
v_call: TRBV7-2

cdr3_nt: TGTGCCAGCAGCTTGATACGACTAGTTCAGACAGATACGCAGTATTTT
cdr3_aa: CASSLIRLVQTDTQYF
d_call: NA
j_call: TRBJ2-3
clone_size: NA
v_call: TRBV5-6

cdr3_nt: TGCGCCAGCAGCTTGGGACTAGAACAAGATACGCAGTATTTT
cdr3_aa: CASSLGLEQDTQYF
d_call: NA
j_call: TRBJ2-3
clone_size: NA
v_call: TRBV5-1

cdr3_nt: TGTGCCAGCAGATCGGTGACAGAGAGATATAGCAATCAGCCCCAGCATTTT
cdr3_aa: CASRSVTERYSNQPQHF
d_call: NA
j_call: TRBJ1-5
clone_size: NA
v_call: TRBV5-6

cdr3_nt: TGCGCCAGCAGCTTGAGACAGGTGAACACTGAAGCTTTCTTT
cdr3_aa: CASSLRQVNTEAFF
d_call: NA
j_call: TRBJ1-1
clone_size: NA
v_call: TRBV5-1

cdr3_nt: TGCGCCAGCAGCTTTACTAGCGGGGGACCTAGCACAGATACGCAGTATTTT
cdr3_aa: CASSFTSGGPSTDTQYF
d_call: TRBD2
j_call: TRBJ2-3
clone_size: once
v_call: TRBV5-1

cdr3_nt: TGTGCCAGCAGTTCCGGGACAGGAGTCGGGGAGCTGTTTTTT
cdr3_aa: CASSSGTGVGELFF
d_call: TRBD1
j_call: TRBJ2-2
clone_size: NA
v_call: TRBV25-1

cdr3_nt: TGTGCCAGCAGTAAACAGGAAAACACCATATATTTT
cdr3_aa: CASSKQENTIYF
d_call: NA
j_call: TRBJ1-3
clone_size: once
v_call: TRBV2

cdr3_nt: TGTGCCAGCAGTCCAGGGCAAGGAGAGCAGTTCTTC
cdr3_aa: CASSPGQGEQFF
d_call: NA
j_call: TRBJ2-1
clone_size: few
v_call: TRBV6-4

cdr3_nt: TGTGCCAGCAGTTTATGGGGCGGCACCTACGAGCAGTACTTC
cdr3_aa: CASSLWGGTYEQYF
d_call: NA
j_call: TRBJ2-7
clone_size: NA
v_call: TRBV27

cdr3_nt: TGTGCCAGCAGTAGGTGGGGGGGCGATTATGGCTACACCTTC
cdr3_aa: CASSRWGGDYGYTF
d_call: NA
j_call: TRBJ1-2
clone_size: NA
v_call: TRBV5-6

cdr3_nt: TGTGCCAGCAGCCAACCTAAGACCCCGGGACTATCTTTCGAGCAGTACTTC
cdr3_aa: CASSQPKTPGLSFEQYF
d_call: TRBD2
j_call: TRBJ2-7
clone_size: NA
v_call: TRBV4-2

cdr3_nt: TGTGCCAGCAGCAATAGCGGTACTAGCACAGATACGCAGTATTTT
cdr3_aa: CASSNSGTSTDTQYF
d_call: NA
j_call: TRBJ2-3
clone_size: once
v_call: TRBV7-8

cdr3_nt: TGCGCCAGCAGCCAGGGACTAGCGGGGACCGGGGAGCTGTTTTTT
cdr3_aa: CASSQGLAGTGELFF
d_call: TRBD2
j_call: TRBJ2-2
clone_size: NA
v_call: TRBV4-1

cdr3_nt: TGTGCCAGCAGTTCGGACAGGCTATGGGAGCAGTACTTC
cdr3_aa: CASSSDRLWEQYF
d_call: TRBD1
j_call: TRBJ2-7
clone_size: NA
v_call: TRBV2

cdr3_nt: TGTGCCAGCAGCGGAGGGGGGTTGCGGGGGACCACCTACAATGAGCAGTTCTTC
cdr3_aa: CASSGGGLRGTTYNEQFF
d_call: NA
j_call: TRBJ2-1
clone_size: NA
v_call: TRBV5-4

cdr3_nt: TGTGCCAGCTCACCCAGTCGAAGCGAGGAGACCCAGTACTTC
cdr3_aa: CASSPSRSEETQYF
d_call: NA
j_call: TRBJ2-5
clone_size: NA
v_call: TRBV18

cdr3_nt: TGTGCCAGCAGCTTACAGGTCGGCTACACCTTC
cdr3_aa: CASSLQVGYTF
d_call: NA
j_call: TRBJ1-2
clone_size: few
v_call: TRBV7-9